The following is a T cell receptor (beta chain) sequence with its context. The antigen remains undetermined. Authors of the study amplified TCR beta CDR3 regions from RNA transcripts. Carried out on the TCR CDR3, a first-round RT-PCR used the HTBI primer set. MiXCR, applied by TCRdb to the multiplex PCR reads, yields one record per CDR3 protein. The profile covers 600,000 or so distinct CDR3 sequences, with about 14% appearing a single time and around 12% taken by the ten largest. This CDR3 has 18 residues. Germline V CDR1 and CDR2: MNHEY, SMNVEV (reference sequence). The ends were cut back, 0 bases at V and 1 base at J, with 16 bases in the middle. Fresh 10 ml peripheral blood yielded PBMCs. This specimen belongs to a study of T cells in Graves' hyperthyroidism and ophthalmopathy. Broader study findings: Most expanded thyroid clonotypes above 0.001 recurred in blood.

The specimen was blood. The chain links TRBV27 to TRBJ1-5; maybe TRBD1 (5 bases). This receptor was taken from a woman aged 50 to 60 with Graves' ophthalmopathy. The CDR3, as DNA: TGTGCCAGCAGTTTATCATCCCTCGACAGACGGAGCAATCAGCCCCAGCATTTT. Its translation is CASSLSSLDRRSNQPQHF.